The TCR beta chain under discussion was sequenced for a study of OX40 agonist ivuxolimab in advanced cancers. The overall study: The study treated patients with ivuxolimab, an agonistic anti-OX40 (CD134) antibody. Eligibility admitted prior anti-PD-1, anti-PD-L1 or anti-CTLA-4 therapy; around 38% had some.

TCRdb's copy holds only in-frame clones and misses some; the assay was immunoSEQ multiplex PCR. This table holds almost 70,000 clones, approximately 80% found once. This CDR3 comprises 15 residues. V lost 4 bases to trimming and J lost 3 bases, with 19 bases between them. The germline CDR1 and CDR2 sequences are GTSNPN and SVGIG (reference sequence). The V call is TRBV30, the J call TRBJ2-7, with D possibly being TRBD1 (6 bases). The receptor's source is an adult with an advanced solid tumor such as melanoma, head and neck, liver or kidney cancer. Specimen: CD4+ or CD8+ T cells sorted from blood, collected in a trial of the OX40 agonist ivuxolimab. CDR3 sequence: CAWTLQGKKGYEQYF. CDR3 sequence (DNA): TGTGCCTGGACCTTACAGGGAAAAAAAGGCTACGAGCAGTACTTC.